A selection of T cell receptor beta chains follows, all from one sample in a study of T cell changes during pregnancy in multiple sclerosis. Libraries were prepared by immunoSEQ multiplex PCR; TCRdb keeps only in-frame clonotypes and omits some of them. Found here are more than 15,000 clones, 87% of them singletons; the top ten hold approximately 13%. The specimen was CD8+ T cells from peripheral blood mononuclear cells, collected in the third trimester of pregnancy. Receptors were obtained from a female donor in good health, enrolled as a control in a pregnancy study. The CDR3 runs from the conserved cysteine through the conserved F or W. D genes are given only for firm matches. Only some rows state a clone size, as once, few, many or a class for expanded clones.

TRBV30	NA	TRBD2	TRBJ2-7	CAWSGLAYEQYF	TGTGCCTGGAGTGGACTAGCTTACGAGCAGTACTTC
TRBV27	few	TRBD1	TRBJ2-1	CASSPRTGGNNEQFF	TGTGCCAGCAGTCCTCGGACAGGGGGAAACAATGAGCAGTTCTTC
TRBV27	NA	NA	TRBJ2-1	CASSLSLPRGNEQFF	TGTGCCAGCAGTTTATCTCTACCCCGGGGAAATGAGCAGTTCTTC
TRBV28	few	TRBD1	TRBJ1-2	CASSITGQGGGYTF	TGTGCCAGCAGTATTACCGGACAGGGTGGGGGCTACACCTTC
TRBV5-1	NA	TRBD2	TRBJ2-5	CASSPSTWTSSGIETQYF	TGCGCCAGCAGCCCCTCAACCTGGACTTCTAGCGGGATAGAGACCCAGTACTTC
TRBV7-9	NA	NA	TRBJ2-1	CASSLVGAGLHNEQFF	TGTGCCAGCAGCTTAGTTGGCGCGGGACTGCACAATGAGCAGTTCTTC
TRBV19	NA	TRBD1	TRBJ1-3	CASSIGTGIGGNTIYF	TGTGCCAGTAGTATTGGGACAGGGATTGGCGGAAACACCATATATTTT
TRBV19	NA	NA	TRBJ2-5	CASSIVGRGTQYF	TGTGCCAGTAGTATAGTAGGCCGAGGGACCCAGTACTTC
TRBV27	NA	TRBD2	TRBJ2-7	CASSWTSRSYEQYF	TGTGCCAGCAGCTGGACTAGCCGCTCCTACGAGCAGTACTTC
TRBV29-1	NA	NA	TRBJ2-7	CSVDRGTAEQYF	TGCAGCGTTGACAGGGGAACGGCCGAGCAGTACTTC
TRBV19	few	NA	TRBJ1-3	CASNQGQGNTIYF	TGTGCCAGTAACCAAGGACAGGGAAACACCATATATTTT
TRBV11-2	NA	NA	TRBJ2-7	CASSLGPREAYEQYF	TGTGCCAGCAGCTTAGGTCCCAGGGAAGCTTACGAGCAGTACTTC
TRBV5-5	NA	NA	TRBJ2-7	CASSLIPNEQYF	TGTGCCAGCAGCTTGATTCCTAACGAGCAGTACTTC
TRBV7-9	NA	TRBD1	TRBJ2-7	CASSLAPGQSSYEQYF	TGTGCCAGCAGCTTAGCACCGGGACAGAGCTCCTACGAGCAGTACTTC
TRBV28	NA	NA	TRBJ1-5	CASSPDSSNQPQHF	TGTGCCAGCAGTCCGGACAGTAGCAATCAGCCCCAGCATTTT
TRBV28	few	NA	TRBJ1-2	CASKELGGIYGYTF	TGTGCCAGCAAGGAATTAGGAGGGATTTATGGCTACACCTTC
TRBV13	NA	NA	TRBJ1-2	CASSLAAGDGYTF	TGTGCCAGCAGCTTAGCCGCGGGGGATGGCTACACCTTC
TRBV28	NA	NA	TRBJ1-3	CASSLSEKSGNTIYF	TGTGCCAGCAGTTTATCCGAGAAGTCTGGAAACACCATATATTTT
TRBV6-6	once	NA	TRBJ1-2	CASSPEGGYGYTF	TGTGCCAGCAGTCCCGAGGGGGGGTATGGCTACACCTTC
TRBV2	NA	NA	TRBJ1-5	CASRTENSNQPQHF	TGTGCCAGCAGGACAGAGAATAGCAATCAGCCCCAGCATTTT
TRBV5-6	NA	NA	TRBJ2-7	CASSFSPGNYEQYF	TGTGCCAGCAGCTTTTCTCCGGGAAACTACGAGCAGTACTTC
TRBV10-3	NA	TRBD2	TRBJ2-7	CAISEWTSGGSYEQYF	TGTGCCATCAGTGAGTGGACTAGCGGGGGTTCCTACGAGCAGTACTTC
TRBV7-9	NA	NA	TRBJ1-5	CASSLDSGPQHF	TGTGCCAGCAGCTTAGATAGCGGGCCCCAGCATTTT
TRBV27	NA	TRBD2	TRBJ2-3	CASSLLASSGGYTDTQYF	TGTGCCAGCAGTTTATTGGCCTCTAGCGGGGGTTACACAGATACGCAGTATTTT
TRBV19	NA	TRBD1	TRBJ1-6	CASSPRTGKVSPLHF	TGTGCCAGTAGTCCTCGGACAGGGAAGGTTTCACCCCTCCACTTT
TRBV19	once	NA	TRBJ2-1	CASSPRPRSSYNEQFF	TGTGCCAGTAGTCCGCGCCCCCGGAGCTCCTACAATGAGCAGTTCTTC
TRBV4-1	few	TRBD1	TRBJ1-6	CASSQQGDSPLHF	TGCGCCAGCAGCCAACAGGGGGATTCACCCCTCCACTTT
TRBV9	NA	NA	TRBJ2-5	CASSASVGGETQYF	TGTGCCAGCAGCGCTAGCGTTGGGGGGGAGACCCAGTACTTC
TRBV6-5	once	TRBD2	TRBJ2-1	CASAGGTYNEQFF	TGTGCCAGCGCCGGGGGGACCTACAATGAGCAGTTCTTC
TRBV2	NA	TRBD2	TRBJ2-7	CASSEGLAGTYEQYF	TGTGCCAGCAGTGAGGGACTAGCGGGAACCTACGAGCAGTACTTC
TRBV19	NA	NA	TRBJ1-6	CASRGSQGPPLHF	TGTGCCAGTAGGGGGTCCCAGGGGCCACCCCTCCACTTT
TRBV13	NA	TRBD1	TRBJ1-2	CASSSLPGQGAGGYTF	TGTGCCAGCAGCTCACTCCCGGGACAGGGGGCGGGGGGCTACACCTTC
TRBV7-8	NA	NA	TRBJ2-7	CASSLVPQGLLSYEQYF	TGTGCCAGCAGCTTAGTCCCCCAAGGACTCCTCTCCTACGAGCAGTACTTC
TRBV7-6	NA	TRBD1	TRBJ2-7	CASSGPGQGGCHEQYF	TGTGCCAGCAGCGGCCCGGGACAGGGGGGCTGCCACGAGCAGTACTTC
TRBV6-5	NA	TRBD1	TRBJ2-5	CASRPGQGPQETQYF	TGTGCCAGCAGACCGGGACAGGGTCCCCAAGAGACCCAGTACTTC
TRBV11-2	NA	NA	TRBJ2-5	CASRQPSDRETQYF	TGTGCCAGCAGGCAACCTAGCGACCGAGAGACCCAGTACTTC
TRBV15	NA	NA	TRBJ1-5	CATSSAVGSNQPQHF	TGTGCCACCAGCAGCGCGGTCGGGAGCAATCAGCCCCAGCATTTT
TRBV7-9	NA	TRBD1	TRBJ1-2	CAGQGDYGYTF	TGTGCCGGACAGGGGGACTATGGCTACACCTTC
TRBV6-4	once	NA	TRBJ2-1	CASSDSGTNEQFF	TGTGCCAGCAGTGACTCCGGGACTAATGAGCAGTTCTTC
TRBV4-2	NA	TRBD2	TRBJ2-3	CASSVRATGTSGTDTQYF	TGTGCCAGCAGCGTACGGGCTACCGGGACTAGCGGCACAGATACGCAGTATTTT
TRBV5-6	NA	NA	TRBJ2-2	CASSGSTIARELFF	TGTGCCAGCAGCGGATCGACAATTGCCAGGGAGCTGTTTTTT
TRBV19	NA	TRBD2	TRBJ2-5	CASSVNPTSGRGETQYF	TGTGCCAGTAGTGTGAACCCGACTAGCGGGAGGGGGGAGACCCAGTACTTC
TRBV5-4	NA	TRBD2	TRBJ2-1	CASSRAGGLEGNEQFF	TGTGCCAGCAGCCGAGCGGGAGGTCTCGAGGGCAATGAGCAGTTCTTC
TRBV4-3	NA	NA	TRBJ2-1	CASSQDGQGTYNEQFF	TGCGCCAGCAGCCAAGACGGCCAGGGAACCTACAATGAGCAGTTCTTC